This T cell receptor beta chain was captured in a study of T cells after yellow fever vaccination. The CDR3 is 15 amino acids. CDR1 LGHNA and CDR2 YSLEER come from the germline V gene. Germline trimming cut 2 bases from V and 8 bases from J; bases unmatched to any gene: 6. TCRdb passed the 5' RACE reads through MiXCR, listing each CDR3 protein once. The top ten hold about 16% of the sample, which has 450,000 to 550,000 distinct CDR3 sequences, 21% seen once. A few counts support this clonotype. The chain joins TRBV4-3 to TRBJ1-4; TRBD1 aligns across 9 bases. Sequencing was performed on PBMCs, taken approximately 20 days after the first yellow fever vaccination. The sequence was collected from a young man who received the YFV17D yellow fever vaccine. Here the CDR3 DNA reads TGCGCCAGCAGCCAACAACAGGGGGCCTGGGAAAAACTGTTTTTT. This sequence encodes CASSQQQGAWEKLFF.